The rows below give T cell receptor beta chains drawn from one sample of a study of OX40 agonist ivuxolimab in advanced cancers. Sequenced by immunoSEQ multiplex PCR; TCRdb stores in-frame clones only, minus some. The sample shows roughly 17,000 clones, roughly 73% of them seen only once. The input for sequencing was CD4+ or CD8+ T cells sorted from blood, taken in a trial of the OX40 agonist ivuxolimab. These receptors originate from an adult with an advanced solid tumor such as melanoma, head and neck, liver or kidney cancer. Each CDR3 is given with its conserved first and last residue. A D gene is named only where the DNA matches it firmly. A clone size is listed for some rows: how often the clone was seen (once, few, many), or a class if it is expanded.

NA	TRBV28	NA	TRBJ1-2	CASGEPRLHYGYTF	TGTGCCAGTGGGGAACCGAGGCTCCACTATGGCTACACCTTC
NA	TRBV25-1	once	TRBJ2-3	CASSEWPGGSTDTQYF	TGTGCCAGCAGTGAATGGCCTGGGGGCAGCACAGATACGCAGTATTTT
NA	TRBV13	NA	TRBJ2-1	CASSLNGYLLYNEQFF	TGTGCCAGCAGTTTGAACGGCTACCTACTCTACAATGAGCAGTTCTTC
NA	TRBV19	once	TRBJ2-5	CASSIDSGTQQGPAHF	TGTGCCAGTAGTATAGATTCGGGGACCCAACAGGGCCCGGCTCACTTC
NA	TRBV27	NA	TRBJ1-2	CASSAQRINYGYTF	TGTGCCAGCAGTGCCCAGCGCATAAACTATGGCTACACCTTC
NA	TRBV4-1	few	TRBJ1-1	CASSQREGGSTEAFF	TGCGCCAGCAGCCAACGCGAGGGTGGTAGCACTGAAGCTTTCTTT
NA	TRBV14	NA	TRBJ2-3	CASSQVGGRGDTQYF	TGTGCCAGCAGCCAAGTTGGCGGACGCGGGGATACGCAGTATTTT
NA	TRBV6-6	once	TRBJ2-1	CASSYSIQGINEQFF	TGTGCCAGCAGTTACTCGATACAGGGAATCAATGAGCAGTTCTTC
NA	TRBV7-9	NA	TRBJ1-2	CASSPSDAGLSPNYGYTF	TGTGCCAGCAGCCCCTCGGATGCAGGGTTGAGTCCCAACTATGGCTACACCTTC
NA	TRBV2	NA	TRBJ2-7	CASSAGHRYEQYF	TGTGCCAGCAGCGCGGGACATCGATACGAGCAGTACTTC
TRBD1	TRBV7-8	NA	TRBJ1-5	CASSPFRGWGTGEPQHF	TGTGCCAGCAGCCCGTTCCGAGGATGGGGGACAGGGGAGCCCCAGCATTTT
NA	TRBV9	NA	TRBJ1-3	CASSGDGTGNTIYF	TGTGCCAGCAGTGGGGACGGGACTGGAAACACCATATATTTT
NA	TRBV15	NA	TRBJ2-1	CATSRGAGSSYNEQFF	TGTGCCACCAGCAGGGGAGCGGGCAGCTCCTACAATGAGCAGTTCTTC
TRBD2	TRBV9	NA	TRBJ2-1	CASSGIAGGLPKQFF	TGTGCCAGCAGCGGTATAGCGGGAGGGCTCCCCAAGCAGTTCTTC
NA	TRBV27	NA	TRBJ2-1	CASSPTPGWSHNEQFF	TGTGCCAGCAGTCCTACCCCCGGATGGAGCCACAATGAGCAGTTCTTC
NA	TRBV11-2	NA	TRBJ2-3	CASSLEYRSDTQYF	TGTGCCAGCAGCTTAGAATACAGGTCAGATACGCAGTATTTT
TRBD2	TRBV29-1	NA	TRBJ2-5	CSVSNPGQRTSGSPLETQYF	TGCAGCGTTTCAAACCCGGGACAGCGGACTAGCGGGAGCCCATTGGAGACCCAGTACTTC
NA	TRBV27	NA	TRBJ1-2	CASSLQGNYGYTF	TGTGCCAGCAGTTTACAGGGGAACTATGGCTACACCTTC
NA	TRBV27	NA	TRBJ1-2	CASSTSGYTF	TGTGCCAGCAGTACCTCCGGCTACACCTTC
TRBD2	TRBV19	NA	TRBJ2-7	CASSQLAGNEEQYF	TGTGCCAGTAGCCAACTAGCGGGCAACGAGGAGCAGTACTTC
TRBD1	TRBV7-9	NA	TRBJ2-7	CASSPRTGPYEQYF	TGTGCCAGCAGTCCTAGGACAGGGCCCTACGAGCAGTACTTC
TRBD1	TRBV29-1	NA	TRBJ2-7	CSIRGTGGGYEQYF	TGCAGCATCCGAGGGACAGGGGGTGGTTACGAGCAGTACTTC
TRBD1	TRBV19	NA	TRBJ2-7	CASSSTGGGYEQYF	TGTGCCAGTAGTTCGACAGGGGGCGGCTACGAGCAGTACTTC
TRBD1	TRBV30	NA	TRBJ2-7	CAWSGDRVGRYEQYF	TGTGCCTGGAGTGGGGACAGGGTCGGTCGTTACGAGCAGTACTTC
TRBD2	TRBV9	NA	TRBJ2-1	CASSVYFSGSNEQFF	TGTGCCAGCAGCGTATACTTTAGCGGGAGCAATGAGCAGTTCTTC
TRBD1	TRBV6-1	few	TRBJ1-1	CASSLLTGGFTEAFF	TGTGCCAGTTCGCTTCTGACAGGGGGTTTCACTGAAGCTTTCTTT
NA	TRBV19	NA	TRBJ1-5	CATWDPDRGTDQPQHF	TGTGCCACCTGGGATCCCGACAGAGGGACCGATCAGCCCCAGCATTTT